This T cell receptor (beta chain) appears in the sequencing data of a study of shared clonotypes between healthy human individuals. The length of the CDR3 is 13 residues. The V gene lost 0 bases and the J gene lost 3 bases, with 5 bases spanning the gap. Germline CDR1 is LGHNA and CDR2 is YSLEER. As for this clone: Antigen: not known.

Broader study findings: Only a few donors were included, so the genetic and exposure-history diversity represented was limited.

Around 30,000 T cell genomes (approximately 300 ng DNA) went into each PBMC replicate. Using immunoSEQ multiplex PCR, the repertoire was profiled, and TCRdb retains in-frame clones only, with some absent. The sample carries about 530,000 clones, over 60% recorded once. Sequenced sample: PBMCs. The source of this sequence is a middle-aged woman in good health. Some clones in this sample may be carry-over from other donors' samples. The rearrangement links TRBV4-3 to TRBJ1-1; no clear D gene. The CDR3 DNA follows: TGCGCCAGCAGCCAAGATGGAGACACTGAAGCTTTCTTT. Residues: CASSQDGDTEAFF.